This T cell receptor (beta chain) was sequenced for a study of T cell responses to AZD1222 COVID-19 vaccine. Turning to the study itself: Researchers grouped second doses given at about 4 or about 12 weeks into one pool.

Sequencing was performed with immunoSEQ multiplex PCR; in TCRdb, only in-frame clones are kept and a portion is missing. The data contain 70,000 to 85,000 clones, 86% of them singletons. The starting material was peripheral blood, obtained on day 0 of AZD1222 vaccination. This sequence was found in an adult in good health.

CDR3 sequence (DNA): TGTGCCAGCAGCCCAACGGACAGGGGACTTTTCACTGAAGCTTTCTTT. This gives the protein CASSPTDRGLFTEAFF. The V call is TRBV13, the J call TRBJ1-1, with 9 bases lining up with TRBD1. CDR1 is PRHDT and CDR2 is FYEKMQ in the germline V gene (reference sequence). V was pared by 5 bases and J by 4 bases, with 11 bases of the junction left unmatched. The CDR3 runs 16 residues.